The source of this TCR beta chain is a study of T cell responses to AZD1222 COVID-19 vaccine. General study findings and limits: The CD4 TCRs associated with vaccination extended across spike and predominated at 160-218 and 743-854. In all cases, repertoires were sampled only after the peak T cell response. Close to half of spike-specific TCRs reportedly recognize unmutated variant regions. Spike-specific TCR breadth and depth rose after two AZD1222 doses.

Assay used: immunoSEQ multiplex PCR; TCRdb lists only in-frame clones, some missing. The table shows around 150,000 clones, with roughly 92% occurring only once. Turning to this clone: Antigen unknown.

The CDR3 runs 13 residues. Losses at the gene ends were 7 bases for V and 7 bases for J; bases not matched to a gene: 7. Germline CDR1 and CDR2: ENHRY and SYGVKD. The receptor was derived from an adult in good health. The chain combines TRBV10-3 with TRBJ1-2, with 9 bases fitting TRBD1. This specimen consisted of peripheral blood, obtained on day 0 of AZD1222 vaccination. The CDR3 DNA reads TGTGCCATCACATCCGGGACAGGGTTTGGCTACACCTTC. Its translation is CAITSGTGFGYTF.